Each of the 30 T cell receptor beta chains below was sequenced from the same sample in a study of Ad26.COV2.S vaccination and SARS-CoV-2 variants. Measured with immunoSEQ multiplex PCR; TCRdb has only the in-frame clones, and not every one. Here the sample spans 300,000 to 400,000 clones, approximately 90% being singletons. Treatment given: 15 to 20 received Ad26.COV2.S at low or high dose, single or two shots; roughly five received placebo; per-sample allocation not given. After the first vaccine or placebo injection, samples were drawn on day 63. The starting material was peripheral blood, obtained in a trial of Ad26.COV2.S vaccine versus placebo. The receptors were sampled from a person aged 18-65 years who received the Ad26.COV2.S COVID-19 vaccine or a placebo.

Written as DNA, the CDR3 is TGTGCCAGCAGCTTGGTGGGGATTGAGGATGAGCAGTTCTTC. It yields the protein CASSLVGIEDEQFF. This chain joins TRBV5-6 and TRBJ2-1; no clear D. V lost 0 bases to trimming and J lost 8 bases, with 12 bases between them. CDR1 is SGHDT, CDR2 YYEEEE, per germline. This CDR3 is built from 14 residues.

The chain carries TRBV9 and TRBJ2-1; no firm D call. Germline V lookup: CDR1 SGDLS, CDR2 YYNGEE. The CDR3 runs 13 residues. V lost 4 bases and J 3 bases, leaving 8 bases between the germline ends. CDR3 region: CASSSAVYNEQFF. The DNA of the CDR3 is TGTGCCAGCAGCTCCGCCGTCTACAATGAGCAGTTCTTC.

This chain connects TRBV28 to TRBJ1-4, with D maybe TRBD1 (5 bases). The germline V and J ends were trimmed by 5 bases and 8 bases, with 18 bases remaining between them. The germline V gene encodes CDR1 MDHEN and CDR2 SYDVKM. This CDR3 comprises 15 residues. The CDR3 sequence: CASSSTPGALEKLFF. The CDR3 DNA reads as TGTGCCAGCAGTAGCACGCCCGGGGCGCTCGAAAAACTGTTTTTT.

This clone was detected once. The chain links TRBV9 to TRBJ2-5; 10 bases are a match to TRBD2. V was pared by 0 bases and J by 1 base, with 3 bases of the junction left unmatched. CDR3 length: 16 residues. Germline V gene sequence: CDR1 SGDLS, CDR2 YYNGEE. The CDR3 bases are TGTGCCAGCAGCGTAGGGCTAGCGGGGGCCCAAGAGACCCAGTACTTC. Protein product: CASSVGLAGAQETQYF.

V is TRBV19 and J is TRBJ2-2, with D perhaps TRBD2 (7 bases). V was trimmed by 5 bases and J by 6 bases, leaving 22 bases between them. The germline V gene has CDR1 LNHDA and CDR2 SQIVND (reference sequence). The CDR3 has 17 residues. The CDR3 sequence is CASSGPWRGPTAGELFF. DNA for the CDR3: TGTGCCAGTAGTGGACCCTGGCGGGGGCCCACCGCCGGGGAGCTGTTTTTT.

The chain employs TRBV27 and TRBJ2-1, with D perhaps TRBD1 (5 bases). The CDR3 is 12 amino acids. Trimming stripped 5 bases from V and 9 bases from J, with 11 bases between. CDR1 MNHEY and CDR2 SMNVEV come from the germline V gene (reference sequence). The CDR3 DNA follows: TGTGCCAGCAGTGCCCCAGGGTTTGAGCAGTTCTTC. It is translated as CASSAPGFEQFF.

The J gene is TRBJ1-1, the V gene TRBV5-6; the D is unclear. The CDR3 extends over 15 amino acids. V lost 1 base, J lost 0 bases, and 10 bases lay in between. Germline loops: CDR1 SGHDT, CDR2 YYEEEE. As DNA, the CDR3 is TGTGCCAGCAGCTTGTGGGTGGGGATGAACACTGAAGCTTTCTTT. Protein product: CASSLWVGMNTEAFF.

The genes are TRBV5-4 and TRBJ1-2; D is perhaps TRBD1 (5 bases). The germline V gene encodes CDR1 SGHNT and CDR2 YYREEE (reference sequence). The CDR3 is 15 amino acids. V lost 4 bases and J 1 base, leaving 14 bases between the germline ends. CDR3 region: CASSAGGMGNYGYTF. The CDR3 region has the DNA TGTGCCAGCAGCGCGGGGGGGATGGGTAACTATGGCTACACCTTC.

The chain recombines TRBV7-3 with TRBJ2-6, with D perhaps TRBD1 (5 bases). V shed 3 bases and J shed 0 bases, with 12 bases lying between them. Germline V CDR1 and CDR2: SGHTA, FQGTGA. The CDR3 is 17 residues long. The CDR3 DNA is TGTGCCAGCAGCTTCCAGGGTCCTCCCTCTGGGGCCAACGTCCTGACTTTC. Translation: CASSFQGPPSGANVLTF. Together with reference TRBV7-3 and TRBJ2-6, the CDR3 gives the full variable domain: GAGVSQTPSNKVTEKGKYVELRCDPISGHTALYWYRQSLGQGPEFLIYFQGTGAADDSGLPNDRFFAVRPEGSVSTLKIQRTERGDSAVYLCASSFQGPPSGANVLTFGAGSRLTVL.

This chain connects TRBV30 to TRBJ2-1; D is perhaps TRBD2 (6 bases). CDR1 is GTSNPN, CDR2 SVGIG, per germline (reference sequence). The CDR3 consists of 16 residues. Between the trimmed V and J ends, which lost 3 bases and 1 base, there was a span of 16 bases. CDR3 in amino acids: CAWSWASDGSYNEQFF. The CDR3 nucleotides are TGTGCCTGGAGCTGGGCTAGCGATGGGTCCTACAATGAGCAGTTCTTC.

The chain uses TRBV27 and TRBJ1-1; D unclear. This CDR3 region has 13 residues. V lost 0 bases and J 4 bases, leaving 6 bases between the germline ends. Looked up from germline, CDR1 is MNHEY and CDR2 is SMNVEV (reference sequence). The CDR3 region is CASSLSATTEAFF. DNA of the CDR3: TGTGCCAGCAGTTTATCGGCCACCACTGAAGCTTTCTTT.

The chain couples TRBV6-2 or TRBV6-3 to TRBJ2-7; 8 bases line up with TRBD1. The CDR3 covers 12 residues. Looked up from germline, CDR1 is MNHEY and CDR2 is SVGEGT. The V segment lost 5 bases and the J segment 6 bases; nucleotides outside the gene matches: 3. CDR3 sequence: CASSPTGVEQYF. In nucleotides, the CDR3 is TGTGCCAGCAGTCCGACAGGGGTCGAGCAGTACTTC.

This clone has a handful of counts. The chain carries TRBV5-8 and TRBJ1-2; D uncertain. The germline V gene encodes CDR1 SGHTS and CDR2 YDEGEE. Trimming took off 0 bases at V and 3 bases at J, with 9 bases between the two ends. This CDR3 has 14 amino acids. CDR3 DNA: TGTGCCAGCAGCTTGGGCGGAGAAGACTATGGCTACACCTTC. Amino acids: CASSLGGEDYGYTF.

The chain joins TRBV2 to TRBJ1-1; D not resolved. Germline CDR1 reads SNHLY; CDR2 reads FYNNEI. V lost 6 bases and J lost 1, with 6 bases in between. The CDR3 has 12 amino acids. The CDR3 region has the DNA TGTGCCAGCAGACAGACGAACACTGAAGCTTTCTTT. As protein: CASRQTNTEAFF. The entire variable domain, with the rest obtained from reference TRBV2 and TRBJ1-1, is as follows: EPEVTQTPSHQVTQMGQEVILRCVPISNHLYFYWYRQILGQKVEFLVSFYNNEISEKSEIFDDQFSVERPDGSNFTLKIRSTKLEDSAMYFCASRQTNTEAFFGQGTRLTVV.

This clone was seen more than once but under ten times. The J gene is TRBJ2-1, the V gene TRBV5-1; maybe TRBD2 (5 bases). CDR1 and CDR2 (germline): SGHRS, YFSETQ. The CDR3 spans 15 residues. V lost 0 bases to trimming and J lost 4 bases, with 11 bases between them. CDR3 loop: CASSLGLARYNEQFF. The CDR3 bases are TGCGCCAGCAGCTTGGGGCTAGCAAGGTACAATGAGCAGTTCTTC.

The rearrangement uses TRBV28 and TRBJ2-5, with D perhaps assigned TRBD1 or TRBD2 (5 bases each). The V end lost 5 bases, the J end lost 5 bases, and 18 bases lay between the germline ends. The CDR3 has 15 amino acids. Per germline, CDR1 MDHEN and CDR2 SYDVKM. CDR3 DNA sequence: TGTGCCAGCAGTCCCCCCGGAGAGTGGGGGGAGACCCAGTACTTC. This gives the protein CASSPPGEWGETQYF.

The chain is built from TRBV6-1 and TRBJ1-1; D is undetermined. V was cut by 2 bases and J by 4 bases, with 8 bases left in between. The CDR3 spans 13 residues. Germline CDR1 and CDR2: MNHNS and SASEGT. DNA for the CDR3: TGTGCCAGCAGTGAATCCTCGGTCACTGAAGCTTTCTTT. Its protein product is CASSESSVTEAFF.

This clone was counted between two and nine times. The chain links TRBV4-1 to TRBJ2-3, with D maybe TRBD2 (6 bases). CDR1 and CDR2 (germline): MGHRA, YSYEKL. With 0 bases removed from V and 0 bases from J, the gap between germline ends came to 10 bases. CDR3 length: 16 residues. The CDR3: CASSQDRLVSTDTQYF. CDR3 coding DNA: TGCGCCAGCAGCCAAGATCGACTAGTCAGCACAGATACGCAGTATTTT.

CDR3 sequence: CASGGTGLDEQYF. CDR3 in DNA: TGTGCCAGCGGGGGGACAGGGCTTGACGAGCAGTACTTC. This rearrangement joins TRBV28 to TRBJ2-7, with 9 nucleotides matching TRBD1. V was pared by 8 bases and J by 5 bases, with 7 bases of the junction left unmatched. The length of the CDR3 is 13 residues. Germline V CDR1 and CDR2: MDHEN, SYDVKM. Full variable domain (remainder filled in from reference TRBV28 and TRBJ2-7): DVKVTQSSRYLVKRTGEKVFLECVQDMDHENMFWYRQDPGLGLRLIYFSYDVKMKEKGDIPEGYSVSREKKERFSLILESASTNQTSMYLCASGGTGLDEQYFGPGTRLTVT.

The chain couples TRBV5-1 to TRBJ2-2, with D possibly matching TRBD1 (6 bases). The V gene's germline CDR1 is SGHRS and CDR2 YFSETQ. The CDR3 runs to 15 residues. The V and J ends lost 4 bases and 6 bases respectively, with 16 bases between them. CDR3 sequence: CASSRAPTGPGELFF. The CDR3 nucleotides read TGCGCCAGCAGCCGGGCCCCCACAGGGCCCGGGGAGCTGTTTTTT.

The CDR3 DNA reads TGTGCCAGCCAGAGCATAGCCAAAAACATTCAGTACTTC. This encodes CASQSIAKNIQYF. The V and J genes are TRBV6-5 and TRBJ2-4; D gene unclear. There are 13 residues in the CDR3. V shed 8 bases and J shed 0 bases, with 8 bases lying between them. Germline CDR1 MNHEY, CDR2 SVGAGI.

The rearrangement uses TRBV2 and TRBJ1-5; 8 bases are shared with TRBD1. The germline CDR1 and CDR2 sequences are SNHLY and FYNNEI. V was pared by 6 bases and J by 7 bases, with 5 bases of the junction left unmatched. This CDR3 spans 13 amino acids. The CDR3 protein is CASRLDREQPQHF. CDR3 DNA: TGTGCCAGCAGATTGGACAGGGAACAGCCCCAGCATTTT.

The V gene is TRBV3-1 (or the pseudogene TRBV3-2), the J gene TRBJ1-2, with TRBD1 as a possible D gene (6 bases). V lost 0 bases, J lost 4 bases, and 9 bases lay in between. The germline gives CDR1 LGHDT, CDR2 YNNKEL (reference sequence). This CDR3 contains 14 residues. The CDR3: CASSQDATGYGYTF. DNA for the CDR3: TGTGCCAGCAGCCAAGATGCGACAGGCTATGGCTACACCTTC.

The gene calls are TRBV9 and TRBJ1-2; D unclear. Trimming took 5 bases from V and 0 from J, leaving 11 bases between them. The CDR3 has 14 residues. Germline V CDR1 and CDR2: SGDLS, YYNGEE. This chain's CDR3 is CASRTDEANYGYTF. The CDR3 DNA reads TGTGCCAGCAGAACAGACGAAGCTAACTATGGCTACACCTTC.

The CDR3 region is CSARRRTEAFF. CDR3 nucleotide sequence: TGCAGTGCTCGGAGGAGGACTGAAGCTTTCTTT. The V and J genes are TRBV20-1 and TRBJ1-1, with D uncertain. The V end lost 5 bases, the J end lost 5 bases, and 9 bases lay between the germline ends. The CDR3 loop spans 11 amino acids. CDR1 and CDR2 (germline): DFQATT, SNEGSKA (reference sequence).

This sequence joins TRBV2 and TRBJ1-6; TRBD1 aligns across 7 bases. CDR1 is SNHLY, CDR2 FYNNEI, per germline. The CDR3 sequence is 18 residues long. V shed 6 bases, J shed 8 bases, and the junction held 19 bases outside the gene matches. The CDR3 bases are TGTGCCAGCAGGGACCTGATACAGGGGTTTGGAGTGGATTCACCCCTCCACTTT. As protein: CASRDLIQGFGVDSPLHF.

The V call is TRBV3-1 (or the pseudogene TRBV3-2), the J call TRBJ2-5; D is ambiguous. V was pared by 1 base and J by 1 base, with 10 bases between. Germline CDR1 LGHDT, CDR2 YNNKEL (reference sequence). The CDR3 length is 15 residues. CDR3 in DNA: TGTGCCAGCAGCCAAGGGCGCCACACCCAAGAGACCCAGTACTTC. This sequence encodes CASSQGRHTQETQYF.

The chain carries TRBV19 and TRBJ2-7; 7 nucleotides align to TRBD2. CDR3 length: 14 residues. The germline gives CDR1 LNHDA, CDR2 SQIVND (reference sequence). The ends lost 3 bases at V and 6 bases at J; junction bases unmatched: 8. The CDR3 spells CASSMGGSSREQYF. Here the CDR3 DNA reads TGTGCCAGTAGTATGGGCGGGAGCTCTCGCGAGCAGTACTTC.

CDR3 region: CASSYSYSNTEAFF. The CDR3 bases are TGTGCCAGCAGTTACTCGTATAGTAACACTGAAGCTTTCTTT. This chain uses TRBV6-2 or TRBV6-3 with TRBJ1-1; D unclear. The CDR3 loop spans 14 amino acids. V lost 0 bases and J 2 bases, leaving 7 bases between the germline ends. In germline, CDR1 is MNHEY, CDR2 SVGEGT.

The sample holds many counts of this clone. This chain connects TRBV12-3 or TRBV12-4 to TRBJ1-6; weak D call: TRBD1 (5 bases). Trimming removed 1 base from V and 14 bases from J, with 12 bases in between. The CDR3 loop spans 13 amino acids. CDR3 nucleotide sequence: TGTGCCAGCAGTTTAGGGACACCAACATCCCTCCACTTT. It specifies CASSLGTPTSLHF.